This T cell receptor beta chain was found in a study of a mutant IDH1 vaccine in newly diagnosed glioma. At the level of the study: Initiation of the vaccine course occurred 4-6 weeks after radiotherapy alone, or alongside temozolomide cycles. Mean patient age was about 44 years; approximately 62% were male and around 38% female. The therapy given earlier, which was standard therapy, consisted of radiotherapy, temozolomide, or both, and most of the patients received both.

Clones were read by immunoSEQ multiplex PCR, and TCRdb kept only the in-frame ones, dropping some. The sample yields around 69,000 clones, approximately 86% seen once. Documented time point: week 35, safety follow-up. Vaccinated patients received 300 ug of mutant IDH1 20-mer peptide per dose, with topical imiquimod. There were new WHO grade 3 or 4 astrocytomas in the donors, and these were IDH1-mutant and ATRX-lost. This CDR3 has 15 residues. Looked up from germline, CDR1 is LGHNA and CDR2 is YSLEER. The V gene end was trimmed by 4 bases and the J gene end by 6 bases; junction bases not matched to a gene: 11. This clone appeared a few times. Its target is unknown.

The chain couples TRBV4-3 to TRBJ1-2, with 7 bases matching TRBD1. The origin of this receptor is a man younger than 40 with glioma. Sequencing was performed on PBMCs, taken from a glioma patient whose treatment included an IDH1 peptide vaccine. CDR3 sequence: CASSRRQGKGHGYTF. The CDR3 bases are TGCGCCAGCAGCCGCCGACAGGGAAAGGGACATGGCTACACCTTC.